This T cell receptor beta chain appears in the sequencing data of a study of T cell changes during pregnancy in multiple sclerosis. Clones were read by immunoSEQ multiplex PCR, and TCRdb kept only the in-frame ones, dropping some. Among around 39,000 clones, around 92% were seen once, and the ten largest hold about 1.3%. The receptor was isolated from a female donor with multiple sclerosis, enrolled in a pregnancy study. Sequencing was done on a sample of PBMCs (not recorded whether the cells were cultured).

The CDR3 nucleotides are TGCGCCAGCATGGACGGATTGAACACTGAAGCTTTCTTT. It yields the protein CASMDGLNTEAFF. This rearrangement joins TRBV5-1 to TRBJ1-1; D unclear. The CDR3 length is 13 residues. The V and J ends lost 6 bases and 0 bases respectively, with 9 bases between them. Per the germline V gene, CDR1 is SGHRS and CDR2 is YFSETQ.